This is a list of T cell receptor beta chains from one sample in a study of a mutant IDH1 vaccine in newly diagnosed glioma. The antigens these receptors bind are not known. Libraries were prepared by immunoSEQ multiplex PCR; TCRdb keeps only in-frame clonotypes and omits some of them. The sample lists about 37,000 clones, roughly 80% occurring once. Sequenced here: PBMCs, sampled from a glioma patient whose treatment included an IDH1 peptide vaccine. All receptors derive from a man under 40 with glioma. Both conserved end residues are trimmed from each CDR3.

j_call: TRBJ2-5; v_call: TRBV28; cdr3_aa: ASSPDSFQETQY
j_call: TRBJ2-7; v_call: TRBV30; cdr3_aa: AWGKYEQY
j_call: TRBJ2-2; v_call: TRBV5-1; cdr3_aa: ASSLNPSNTGELF
j_call: TRBJ2-3; v_call: TRBV6-5; cdr3_aa: ASSFYAGGPADTQY
j_call: TRBJ2-3; v_call: TRBV5-1; cdr3_aa: ASSLVPGASTDTQY
j_call: TRBJ1-2; v_call: TRBV28; cdr3_aa: ASSHPFGVEDGYT
j_call: TRBJ2-5; v_call: TRBV4-1; cdr3_aa: ASSPRAPGTQY
j_call: TRBJ1-2; v_call: TRBV7-8; cdr3_aa: ASSLGGDGGYT
j_call: TRBJ1-4; v_call: TRBV5-5; cdr3_aa: ASSLGGEREKLF
j_call: TRBJ2-7; v_call: TRBV30; cdr3_aa: AWSVGQYEQY
j_call: TRBJ2-2; v_call: TRBV29-1; cdr3_aa: SVEQAASRTGELF
j_call: TRBJ2-1; v_call: TRBV19; cdr3_aa: ASSPGQKGYNEQF
j_call: TRBJ2-7; v_call: TRBV6-1; cdr3_aa: ASSEQGGGEQY
j_call: TRBJ2-2; v_call: TRBV19; cdr3_aa: ASSKLVGGPTGELF
j_call: TRBJ2-1; v_call: TRBV5-6; cdr3_aa: ASSLGRTGAYNEQF
j_call: TRBJ2-3; v_call: TRBV10-3; cdr3_aa: AVQGLSTDTQY
j_call: TRBJ2-3; v_call: TRBV5-1; cdr3_aa: ASSFAISTDTQY